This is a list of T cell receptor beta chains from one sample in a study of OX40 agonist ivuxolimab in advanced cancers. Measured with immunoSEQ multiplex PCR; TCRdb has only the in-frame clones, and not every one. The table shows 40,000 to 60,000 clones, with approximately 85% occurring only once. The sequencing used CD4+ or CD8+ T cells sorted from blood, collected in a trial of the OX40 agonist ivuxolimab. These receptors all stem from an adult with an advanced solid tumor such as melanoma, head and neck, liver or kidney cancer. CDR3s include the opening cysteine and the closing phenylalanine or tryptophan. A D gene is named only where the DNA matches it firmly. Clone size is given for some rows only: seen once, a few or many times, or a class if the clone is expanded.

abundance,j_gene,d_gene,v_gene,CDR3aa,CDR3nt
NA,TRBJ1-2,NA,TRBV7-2,CASTPARVNYGYTF,TGTGCCAGCACCCCCGCGAGAGTGAACTATGGCTACACCTTC
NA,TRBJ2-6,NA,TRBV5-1,CASSPSSVVSGANVLTF,TGCGCCAGCAGTCCCAGCTCCGTCGTCTCTGGGGCCAACGTCCTGACTTTC
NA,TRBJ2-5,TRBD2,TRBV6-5,CASSYGLAGETQYF,TGTGCCAGCAGTTACGGACTAGCCGGAGAGACCCAGTACTTC
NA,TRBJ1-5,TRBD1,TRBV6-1,CASSAQGGGNQPQHF,TGTGCCAGCAGTGCCCAGGGGGGGGGTAATCAGCCCCAGCATTTT
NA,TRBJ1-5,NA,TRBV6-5,CASSYSFSGQHQHF,TGTGCCAGCAGTTACTCTTTCTCAGGGCAACACCAGCATTTT
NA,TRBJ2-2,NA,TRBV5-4,CASSLWKGHTGELFF,TGTGCCAGCAGCCTCTGGAAAGGACACACCGGGGAGCTGTTTTTT
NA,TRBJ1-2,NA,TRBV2,CASTSRVGTTPGYGYTF,TGTGCCAGCACTTCCCGAGTGGGGACCACCCCCGGGTATGGCTACACCTTC
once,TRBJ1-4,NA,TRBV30,CAWSSTTNEKLFF,TGTGCCTGGAGTAGTACAACTAATGAAAAACTGTTTTTT
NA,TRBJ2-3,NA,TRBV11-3,CASSLFGTSTDTQYF,TGTGCCAGCAGCTTATTCGGAACCAGCACAGATACGCAGTATTTT
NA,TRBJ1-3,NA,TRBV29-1,CSVEPAGGNTIYF,TGCAGCGTTGAGCCAGCAGGTGGAAACACCATATATTTT
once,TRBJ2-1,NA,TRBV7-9,CASSVHEQFF,TGTGCCAGCAGCGTCCATGAGCAGTTCTTC
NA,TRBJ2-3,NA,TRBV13,CASSLGRGGSSTDTQYF,TGTGCCAGCAGCTTAGGCCGAGGGGGTTCGAGCACAGATACGCAGTATTTT
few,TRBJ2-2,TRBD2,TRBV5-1,CASKLAGGLAGELFF,TGCGCCAGTAAACTAGCGGGAGGGCTCGCCGGGGAGCTGTTTTTT
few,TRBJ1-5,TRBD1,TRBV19,CASSLNGQESNQPQHF,TGTGCCAGTAGCCTAAACGGACAGGAAAGCAATCAGCCCCAGCATTTT
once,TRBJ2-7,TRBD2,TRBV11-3,CASSLGTSASSYEQYF,TGTGCCAGCAGCTTAGGGACTAGCGCTAGCTCCTACGAGCAGTACTTC
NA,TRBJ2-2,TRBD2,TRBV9,CASSVELAGGLAGELFF,TGTGCCAGCAGCGTAGAGTTAGCGGGGGGCCTGGCCGGGGAGCTGTTTTTT
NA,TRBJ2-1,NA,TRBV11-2,CASSLFGPAVYNEQFF,TGTGCCAGCAGCTTATTCGGTCCCGCAGTTTACAATGAGCAGTTCTTC